This TCR beta chain was identified during a study of blood T cells in healthy people across ages. Study-level findings and limits: Long-lived and aged donors differed, with more naive CD4+ cells and higher diversity in the long-lived. Getting older went along with TCR beta diversity per million T cells dropping roughly linearly.

A sample-barcoded 5' primer and a J-beta primer mix were used in a second PCR of roughly 6 to 11 cycles. TCRdb called the 5' RACE reads again in MiXCR, with one record for every CDR3 protein. The table records roughly 1,500,000 distinct CDR3 sequences, around 39% of them present only once. J gave up 6 bases and V 6 bases, and 5 bases lay outside the gene matches. The germline V gene has CDR1 MNHEY and CDR2 SVGEGT. The CDR3 totals 13 residues. With regard to this clonotype: Its specificity is unknown.

What was sequenced was blood. The receptor comes from a woman between 18 and 29 years old in good health. V is TRBV6-2 or TRBV6-3 and J is TRBJ2-7, with TRBD2 matching over 10 bases. The DNA for the CDR3 is TGTGCCAGCAGGGGACTAGCGATTGTCGAGCAGTACTTC. Protein: CASRGLAIVEQYF.